This T cell receptor (beta chain) was captured in a study of shared clonotypes between healthy human individuals. Over several immunoSEQ plates, each subset's genomic DNA was distributed in even portions. Sequencing was performed on unsorted PBMC DNA using ten immunoSEQ deep assay plates. Method: immunoSEQ multiplex PCR; TCRdb's copy keeps in-frame clones and lacks some. Of hundreds of thousands of clones listed, just over 75% are singletons. The V and J ends lost 7 bases and 2 bases, in that order; junction bases with no gene match: 15. The CDR3 is made up of 17 amino acids. The V gene's germline CDR1 is MDHEN and CDR2 SYDVKM.

The V call is TRBV28, the J call TRBJ2-3, with 7 bases lining up with TRBD2. The source material was PBMCs. The clonotype comes from a woman aged 40 to 50 in good health. Some clones in this sample may be carry-over from other donors' samples. CDR3 protein: CASISVRGSPSTDTQYF. The CDR3 DNA sequence: TGTGCCAGCATTTCGGTACGCGGGAGCCCTTCCACAGATACGCAGTATTTT.